Presented here are 8 T cell receptor beta chains from one specimen sequenced in a study of shared clonotypes between healthy human individuals. The table came from immunoSEQ multiplex PCR; TCRdb's copy has only in-frame clones and leaves some out. There are around 1.4 million clones in the sample; approximately 98.5% occur only once, and approximately 0.38% lies in the top ten. The sequencing input was naive CD4+ T cells sorted from blood. The sample's subset: CD45RA+ positively selected. These receptor sequences come from a man aged 25-45 years in good health.

V is TRBV7-2 and J is TRBJ2-1; 11 bases map to TRBD2. Germline CDR1 reads SGHTA; CDR2 reads FQGNSA. The CDR3 sequence is 16 residues long. The trim removed 0 bases at V and 7 bases at J, leaving 5 bases unmatched. The CDR3 DNA sequence: TGTGCCAGCAGCTTAGCTAGCGGGAGGGCTTCGAATGAGCAGTTCTTC. It yields the protein CASSLASGRASNEQFF.

This clone is a singleton in its sample. The rearrangement joins TRBV5-4 to TRBJ2-1; the D is unclear. Trimming stripped 0 bases from V and 4 bases from J, with 14 bases between. The germline CDR1 and CDR2 sequences are SGHNT and YYREEE (reference sequence). There are 16 residues in the CDR3. The CDR3 region has the DNA TGTGCCAGCAGCTTGGCCTCGATCCCTACATACAATGAGCAGTTCTTC. Translated: CASSLASIPTYNEQFF.

The chain uses TRBV4-3 and TRBJ1-1; D is undetermined. In germline, CDR1 is LGHNA, CDR2 YSLEER. Trimming took 1 base from V and 1 from J, leaving 7 bases between them. The length of the CDR3 is 14 residues. This CDR3 reads CASSQGRRNTEAFF. The CDR3, as DNA: TGCGCCAGCAGCCAAGGTCGCCGGAACACTGAAGCTTTCTTT.

A remark on this clone: A read error may account for a junction end that differs from germline. This sequence joins TRBV18 and TRBJ2-1; 8 bases are a match to TRBD1. The CDR3 extends over 13 amino acids. Germline assignment: CDR1 KGHSH and CDR2 LQKENI. CDR3: CASSRTGTNGQFF. DNA of the CDR3: TGTGCCAGCTCCCGGACAGGGACCAATGGGCAGTTCTTC.

The rearrangement links TRBV7-3 to TRBJ2-2; D may be TRBD2 (6 bases). Germline assignment: CDR1 SGHTA and CDR2 FQGTGA. The germline V and J ends were trimmed by 5 bases and 5 bases, with 21 bases remaining between them. The length of the CDR3 is 17 residues. CDR3 region: CASSPSARRGRTGELFF. The CDR3, as DNA: TGTGCCAGCAGCCCATCCGCCCGGAGGGGCAGAACCGGGGAGCTGTTTTTT. Together with reference TRBV7-3 and TRBJ2-2, the CDR3 gives the full variable domain: GAGVSQTPSNKVTEKGKYVELRCDPISGHTALYWYRQSLGQGPEFLIYFQGTGAADDSGLPNDRFFAVRPEGSVSTLKIQRTERGDSAVYLCASSPSARRGRTGELFFGEGSRLTVL.

The chain carries TRBV6-6 and TRBJ2-7; TRBD1 is a possible D gene (6 bases). With 6 bases removed from V and 5 bases from J, the gap between germline ends came to 17 bases. Germline-derived CDR1 and CDR2 are MNHNY and SVGAGI (reference sequence). The CDR3 extends over 14 amino acids. The CDR3 reads CASSPTGLRDEQYF. The CDR3 DNA reads TGTGCCAGCAGCCCGACAGGTTTAAGGGACGAGCAGTACTTC.

The chain employs TRBV7-8 and TRBJ2-2, with D hard to call. V dropped 7 bases and J dropped 3 bases, with 15 bases sitting between them. The CDR3 spans 15 residues. From germline, CDR1 is SGHVS and CDR2 FQNEAQ. The CDR3: CASTVRATYTGELFF. The CDR3 DNA follows: TGTGCCAGCACGGTTCGGGCTACATACACCGGGGAGCTGTTTTTT.

This clone appeared once. CDR3 loop: CASSLRGAISNEQFF. The CDR3 bases are TGTGCCAGCAGCTTGAGGGGGGCCATTTCCAATGAGCAGTTCTTC. V and J are TRBV5-6 and TRBJ2-1, with D perhaps matching TRBD1 or TRBD2 (6 bases each). Trimming pared 1 base from V and 6 bases from J, leaving 14 bases between. The CDR3 covers 15 residues. Germline V gene data show CDR1 as SGHDT and CDR2 as YYEEEE.